Shown below are 8 T cell receptor beta chains from a single sample sequenced in a study of T cell repertoires in cytomegalovirus infection. TCRdb fed the reads into MiXCR, producing one record per CDR3 protein. The profile shows about 740,000 distinct CDR3 sequences, about 40% of them singletons. The material sequenced was PBMCs. Receptors originate from a human donor in good health (CMV status not recorded). Some clones in this sample may be carry-over from other donors' samples.

There are a few counts of this clonotype. The J gene is TRBJ1-3, the V gene TRBV7-9; possibly TRBD1 for D (6 bases). The CDR3 runs to 16 residues. With 5 bases removed from V and 0 bases from J, the gap between germline ends came to 14 bases. The germline V gene has CDR1 SEHNR and CDR2 FQNEAQ (reference sequence). CDR3 region: CASSPTGFHSGNTIYF. The DNA for the CDR3 is TGTGCCAGCAGCCCAACAGGGTTCCACTCTGGAAACACCATATATTTT.

This clonotype was counted a few times. The rearrangement links TRBV7-6 to TRBJ2-7, with TRBD2 identical over 8 bases. V shed 1 base, J shed 3 bases, and the junction held 5 bases outside the gene matches. The CDR3 extends over 15 amino acids. Germline V gene lookup returns CDR1 SGHVS and CDR2 FNYEAQ. The CDR3 region is CASSLDRGGSYEQYF. CDR3 sequence (DNA): TGTGCCAGCAGCTTAGATCGGGGGGGCAGCTACGAGCAGTACTTC. Looking up the rest from reference TRBV7-6 and TRBJ2-7 gives the full variable domain: GAGVSQSPRYKVTKRGQDVALRCDPISGHVSLYWYRQALGQGPEFLTYFNYEAQQDKSGLPNDRFSAERPEGSISTLTIQRTEQRDSAMYRCASSLDRGGSYEQYFGPGTRLTVT.

V and J are TRBV9 and TRBJ1-6, with D possibly TRBD1 on 6 matching bases. The CDR3 contains 14 residues. In germline, CDR1 is SGDLS, CDR2 YYNGEE. V gave up 0 bases and J gave up 5 bases, with 6 bases separating them. The CDR3 DNA follows: TGTGCCAGCAGCGTAGGGACAGATAATTCACCCCTCCACTTT. Encoded protein: CASSVGTDNSPLHF.

This rearrangement joins TRBV19 to TRBJ2-1; 7 nucleotides match TRBD2. Trimming at V came to 3 bases and at J to 4 bases, leaving 6 bases not matched to a gene. The germline gives CDR1 LNHDA, CDR2 SQIVND (reference sequence). There are 15 residues in the CDR3. The CDR3 DNA is TGTGCCAGTAGTATGTCTAGCGGTATTTACAATGAGCAGTTCTTC. It encodes CASSMSSGIYNEQFF.

With respect to this clonotype: Because the CDR3 is missing its conserved closing phenylalanine or tryptophan, this is likely a read error. V and J are TRBV7-2 and TRBJ2-6; 10 bases are shared with TRBD1. The CDR3 length is 17 residues. Germline loops: CDR1 SGHTA, CDR2 FQGNSA. Trimming took 5 bases from V and 7 from J; bases not matched to a gene: 11. The CDR3 loop is CASSRPTGTGEANVLTL. CDR3 sequence (DNA): TGTGCCAGCAGCCGACCCACTGGGACAGGGGAAGCCAACGTCCTGACTTTA.

This clonotype was detected many times. CDR3 DNA sequence: TGTGCCAGCAGCTGGGGGGACAGCTTCATGAACACTGAAGCTTTCTTT. Encoded protein: CASSWGDSFMNTEAFF. V and J are TRBV7-2 and TRBJ1-1, with 7 nucleotides matching TRBD1. The length of the CDR3 is 16 residues. With V trimmed by 4 bases and J by 0 bases, 8 bases remained unmatched. In germline, CDR1 is SGHTA, CDR2 FQGNSA.

A few counts support this clonotype. The rearrangement joins TRBV12-3 or TRBV12-4 to TRBJ2-2, with 7 positions matching TRBD2. The CDR3 is made up of 15 amino acids. Trimming at V came to 7 bases and at J to 5 bases, leaving 10 bases not matched to a gene. CDR3 amino acids: CASNWGGVGTGELFF. CDR3 nucleotide sequence: TGTGCCAGCAACTGGGGGGGAGTGGGTACCGGGGAGCTGTTTTTT.

This clonotype was seen only a few times. This chain connects TRBV5-4 to TRBJ1-1; 8 bases are shared with TRBD1. Germline V gene data show CDR1 as SGHNT and CDR2 as YYREEE (reference sequence). V dropped 5 bases and J dropped 6; count of bases not matched to a gene: 12. The CDR3 consists of 15 residues. The CDR3 loop is CASSRKTGESSEAFF. The CDR3 DNA reads as TGTGCCAGCAGTCGTAAGACAGGGGAATCTTCTGAAGCTTTCTTT.